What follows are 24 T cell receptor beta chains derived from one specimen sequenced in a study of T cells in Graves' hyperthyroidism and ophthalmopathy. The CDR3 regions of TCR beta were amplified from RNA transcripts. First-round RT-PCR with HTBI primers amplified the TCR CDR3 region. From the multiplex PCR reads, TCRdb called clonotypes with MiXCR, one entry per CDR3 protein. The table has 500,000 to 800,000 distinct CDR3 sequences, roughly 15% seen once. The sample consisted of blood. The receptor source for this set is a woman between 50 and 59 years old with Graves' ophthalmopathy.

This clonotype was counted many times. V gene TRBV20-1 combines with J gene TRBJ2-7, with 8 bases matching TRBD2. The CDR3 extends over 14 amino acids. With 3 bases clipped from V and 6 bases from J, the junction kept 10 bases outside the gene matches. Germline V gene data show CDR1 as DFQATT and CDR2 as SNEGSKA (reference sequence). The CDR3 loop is CSARAGLGSFEQYF. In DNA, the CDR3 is TGCAGTGCTAGGGCGGGACTAGGTTCGTTCGAGCAGTACTTC.

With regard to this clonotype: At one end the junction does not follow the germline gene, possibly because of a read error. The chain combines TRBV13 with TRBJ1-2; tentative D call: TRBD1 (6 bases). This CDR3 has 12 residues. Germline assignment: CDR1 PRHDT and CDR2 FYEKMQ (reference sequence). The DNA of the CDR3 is TGTGCCAGCAGATTAGGAGGGGGTGGCTACACCTTC. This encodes CASRLGGGGYTF.

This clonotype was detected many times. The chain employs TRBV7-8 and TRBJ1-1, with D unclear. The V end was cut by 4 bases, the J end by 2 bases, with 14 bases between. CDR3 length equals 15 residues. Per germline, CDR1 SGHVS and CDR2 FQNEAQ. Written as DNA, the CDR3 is TGTGCCAGCAGCTCACACCGGGCCACAAACACTGAAGCTTTCTTT. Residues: CASSSHRATNTEAFF.

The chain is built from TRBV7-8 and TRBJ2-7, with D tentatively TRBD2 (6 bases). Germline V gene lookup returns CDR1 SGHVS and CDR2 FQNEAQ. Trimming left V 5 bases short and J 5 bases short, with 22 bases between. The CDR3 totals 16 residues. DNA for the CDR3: TGTGCCAGCAGCCCCCTTGTCGGGGACTTTGGGGACGAGCAGTACTTC. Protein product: CASSPLVGDFGDEQYF.

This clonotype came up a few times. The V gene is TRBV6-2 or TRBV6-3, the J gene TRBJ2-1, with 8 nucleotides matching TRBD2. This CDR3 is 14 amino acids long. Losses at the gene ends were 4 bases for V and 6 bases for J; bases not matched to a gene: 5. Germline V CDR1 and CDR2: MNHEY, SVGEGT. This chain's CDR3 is CASSSGTRSNEQFF. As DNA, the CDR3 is TGTGCCAGCAGTTCCGGGACTAGGAGCAATGAGCAGTTCTTC.

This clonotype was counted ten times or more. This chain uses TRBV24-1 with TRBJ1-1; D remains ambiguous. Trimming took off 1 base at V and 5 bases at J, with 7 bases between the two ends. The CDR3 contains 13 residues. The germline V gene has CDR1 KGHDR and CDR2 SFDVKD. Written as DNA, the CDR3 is TGTGCCACCAGTGATTTCTCGGGGACTGAAGCTTTCTTT. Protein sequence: CATSDFSGTEAFF.

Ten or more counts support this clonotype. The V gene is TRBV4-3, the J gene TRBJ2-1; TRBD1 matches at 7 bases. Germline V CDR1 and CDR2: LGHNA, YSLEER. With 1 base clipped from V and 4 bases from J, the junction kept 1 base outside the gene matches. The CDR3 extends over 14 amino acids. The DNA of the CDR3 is TGCGCCAGCAGCCAAGGGACAGGTTACAATGAGCAGTTCTTC. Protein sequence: CASSQGTGYNEQFF.

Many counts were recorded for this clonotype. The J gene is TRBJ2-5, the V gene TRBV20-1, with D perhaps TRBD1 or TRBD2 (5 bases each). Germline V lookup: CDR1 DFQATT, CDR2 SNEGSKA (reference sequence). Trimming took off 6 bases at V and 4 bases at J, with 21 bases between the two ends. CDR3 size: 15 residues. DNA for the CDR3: TGCAGTGCCACCCAAAGAGGGATGGGGCGAGAGACCCAGTACTTC. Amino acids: CSATQRGMGRETQYF.

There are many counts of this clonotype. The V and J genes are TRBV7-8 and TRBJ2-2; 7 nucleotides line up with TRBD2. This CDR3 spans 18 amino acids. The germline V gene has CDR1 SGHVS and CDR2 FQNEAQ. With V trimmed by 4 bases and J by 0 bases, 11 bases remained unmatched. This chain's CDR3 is CASSYYLGTTSNTGELFF. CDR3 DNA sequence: TGTGCCAGCAGCTACTACCTTGGGACTACCTCGAACACCGGGGAGCTGTTTTTT.

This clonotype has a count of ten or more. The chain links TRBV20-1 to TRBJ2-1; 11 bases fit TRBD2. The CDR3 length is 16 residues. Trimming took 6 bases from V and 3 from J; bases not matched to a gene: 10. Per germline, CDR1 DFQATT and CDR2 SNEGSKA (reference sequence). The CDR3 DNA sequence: TGCAGTGCCCAGACCTCCGGGACTAGCGGCTACAATGAGCAGTTCTTC. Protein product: CSAQTSGTSGYNEQFF.

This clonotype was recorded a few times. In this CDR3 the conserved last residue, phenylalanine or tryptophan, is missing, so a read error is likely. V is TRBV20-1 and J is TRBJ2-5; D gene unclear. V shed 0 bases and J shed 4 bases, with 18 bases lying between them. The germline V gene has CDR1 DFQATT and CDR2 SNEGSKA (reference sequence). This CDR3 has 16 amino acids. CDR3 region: CSARDLIVMARETQYL. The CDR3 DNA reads TGCAGTGCTAGAGATCTGATAGTGATGGCGCGAGAGACCCAGTACCTC.

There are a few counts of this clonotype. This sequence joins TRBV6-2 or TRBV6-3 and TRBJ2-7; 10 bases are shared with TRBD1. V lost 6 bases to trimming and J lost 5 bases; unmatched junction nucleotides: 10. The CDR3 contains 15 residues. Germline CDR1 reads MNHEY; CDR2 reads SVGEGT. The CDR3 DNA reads TGTGCCAGCAGACCACCGCTGACAGGGGGCAACGAGCAGTACTTC. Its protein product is CASRPPLTGGNEQYF.

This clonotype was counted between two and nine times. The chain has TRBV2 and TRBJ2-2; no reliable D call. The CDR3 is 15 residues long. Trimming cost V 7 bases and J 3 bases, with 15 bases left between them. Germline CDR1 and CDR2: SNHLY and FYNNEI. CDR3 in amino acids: CASISSSPYTGELFF. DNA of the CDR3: TGTGCCAGCATTAGCTCTTCCCCCTACACCGGGGAGCTGTTTTTT.

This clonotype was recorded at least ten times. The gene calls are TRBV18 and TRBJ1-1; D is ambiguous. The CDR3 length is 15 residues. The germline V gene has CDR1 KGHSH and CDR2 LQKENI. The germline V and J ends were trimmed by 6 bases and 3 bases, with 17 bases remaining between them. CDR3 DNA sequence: TGTGCCAGCTCGCCCCTTGTTGGGCCAGACACTGAAGCTTTCTTT. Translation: CASSPLVGPDTEAFF.

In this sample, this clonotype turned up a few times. The CDR3 coding sequence is TGCAGTGCCCGGGTGGGGTTATCCGGGGAGCTGTTTTTT. Protein sequence: CSARVGLSGELFF. This chain joins TRBV20-1 and TRBJ2-2; D uncertain. This CDR3 is built from 13 residues. From germline, CDR1 is DFQATT and CDR2 SNEGSKA (reference sequence). V was pared by 6 bases and J by 6 bases, with 14 bases between.

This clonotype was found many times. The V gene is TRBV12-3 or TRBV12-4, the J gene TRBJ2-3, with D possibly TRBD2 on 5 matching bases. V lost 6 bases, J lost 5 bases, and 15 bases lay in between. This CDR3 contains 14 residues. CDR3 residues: CASRTSGSGDTQYF. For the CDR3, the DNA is TGTGCCAGCAGAACCTCGGGGTCGGGAGATACGCAGTATTTT.

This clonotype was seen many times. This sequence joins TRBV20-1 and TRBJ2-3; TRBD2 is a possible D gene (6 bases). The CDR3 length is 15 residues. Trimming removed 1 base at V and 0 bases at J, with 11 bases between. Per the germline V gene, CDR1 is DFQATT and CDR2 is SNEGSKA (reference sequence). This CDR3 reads CSARVFSGSTDTQYF. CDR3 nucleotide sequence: TGCAGTGCTAGAGTTTTCAGCGGGAGCACAGATACGCAGTATTTT.

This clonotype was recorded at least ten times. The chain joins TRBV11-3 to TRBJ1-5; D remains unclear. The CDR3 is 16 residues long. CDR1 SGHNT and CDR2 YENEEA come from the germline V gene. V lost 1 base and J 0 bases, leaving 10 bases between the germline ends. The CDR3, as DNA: TGTGCCAGCAGCTTAGGAGTGACACTTAGCAATCAGCCCCAGCATTTT. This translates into CASSLGVTLSNQPQHF.

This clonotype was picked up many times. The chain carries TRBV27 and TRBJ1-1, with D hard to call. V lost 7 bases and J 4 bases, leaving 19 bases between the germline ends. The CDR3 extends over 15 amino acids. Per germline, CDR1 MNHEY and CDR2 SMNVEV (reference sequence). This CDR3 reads CASISRGYRFTEAFF. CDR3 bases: TGTGCCAGCATTTCAAGAGGGTATCGGTTCACTGAAGCTTTCTTT.

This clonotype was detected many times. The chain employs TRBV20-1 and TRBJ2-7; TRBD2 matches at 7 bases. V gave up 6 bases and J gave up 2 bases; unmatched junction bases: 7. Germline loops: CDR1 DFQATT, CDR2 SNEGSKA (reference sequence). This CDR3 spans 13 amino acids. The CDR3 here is CSAATSLTYEQYF. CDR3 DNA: TGCAGTGCCGCGACTAGCCTTACCTACGAGCAGTACTTC.

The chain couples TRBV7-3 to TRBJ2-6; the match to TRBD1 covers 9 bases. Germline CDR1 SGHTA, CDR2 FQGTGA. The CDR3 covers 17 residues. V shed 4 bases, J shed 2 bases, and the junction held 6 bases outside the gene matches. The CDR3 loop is CASSSGQGRAGANVLTF. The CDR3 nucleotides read TGTGCCAGCAGCTCGGGACAGGGAAGGGCTGGGGCCAACGTCCTGACTTTC.

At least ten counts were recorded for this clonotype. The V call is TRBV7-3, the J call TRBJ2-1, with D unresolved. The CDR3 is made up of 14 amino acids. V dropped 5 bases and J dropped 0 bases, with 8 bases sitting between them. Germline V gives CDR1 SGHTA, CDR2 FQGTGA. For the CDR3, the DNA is TGTGCCAGCAGCCCTAGGAGCTCCTACAATGAGCAGTTCTTC. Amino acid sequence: CASSPRSSYNEQFF.

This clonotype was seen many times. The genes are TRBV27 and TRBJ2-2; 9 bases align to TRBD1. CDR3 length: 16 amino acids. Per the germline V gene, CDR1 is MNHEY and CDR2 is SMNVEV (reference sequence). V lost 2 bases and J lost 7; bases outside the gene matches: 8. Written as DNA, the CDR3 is TGTGCCAGCAGTTTAGCGGGGACAGGGCTCGGCGGGGAGCTGTTTTTT. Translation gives CASSLAGTGLGGELFF.

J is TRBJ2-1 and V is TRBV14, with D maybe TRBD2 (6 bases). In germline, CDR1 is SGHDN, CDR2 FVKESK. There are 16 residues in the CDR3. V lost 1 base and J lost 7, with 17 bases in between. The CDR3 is CASSQVAGKSWNEQFF. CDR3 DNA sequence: TGTGCCAGCAGCCAAGTCGCGGGAAAGTCTTGGAATGAGCAGTTCTTC.